Presented here are 6 T cell receptor beta chains from one specimen sequenced in a study of blood T cell repertoires in COVID-19. TCRdb's table, derived via immunoSEQ multiplex PCR, lists solely in-frame clones and lacks some. The sample shows 220,000 or so clones, 88% of them seen only once. The sample taken for sequencing was PBMCs or T cells enriched from blood (not recorded which). These receptors were obtained from a woman between 50 and 59 years old with acute COVID-19.

The chain uses TRBV28 and TRBJ2-4, with 8 bases aligning to TRBD2. This CDR3 has 15 amino acids. In germline, CDR1 is MDHEN, CDR2 SYDVKM. Germline trimming cut 7 bases from V and 1 base from J; bases unmatched to any gene: 6. The CDR3 DNA reads TGTGCCAGCACCTCGGGGGGGACCGCCAAAAACATTCAGTACTTC. This gives the protein CASTSGGTAKNIQYF.

The chain is built from TRBV7-8 and TRBJ2-3; D call uncertain. There are 14 residues in the CDR3. CDR1 is SGHVS and CDR2 is FQNEAQ in the germline V gene. V lost 3 bases to trimming and J lost 1 base, with 8 bases between them. Here the CDR3 reads CASSFIYRTDTQYF. CDR3 bases: TGTGCCAGCAGCTTTATCTACCGCACAGATACGCAGTATTTT.

The chain combines TRBV30 with TRBJ1-5; no definite D call. CDR3 length equals 12 residues. Germline assignment: CDR1 GTSNPN and CDR2 SVGIG (reference sequence). Trimming took 0 bases from V and 9 from J, leaving 9 bases between them. This CDR3 is CAWSVWSGPQHF. In nucleotides, the CDR3 is TGTGCCTGGAGTGTGTGGTCAGGGCCCCAGCATTTT.

The chain employs TRBV3-1 (or the pseudogene TRBV3-2) and TRBJ2-7; tentative D call: TRBD2 (6 bases). Germline assignment: CDR1 LGHDT and CDR2 YNNKEL (reference sequence). This CDR3 has 15 residues. V was shortened by 4 bases and J by 4 bases, with 17 bases between the two germline ends. DNA for the CDR3: TGTGCCAGCAGCCGAGACGCGGGGACGGGGTACGAGCAGTACTTC. Translation: CASSRDAGTGYEQYF.

Worth noting for this clone: The junction does not match germline at one end; this may be a read error. The gene calls are TRBV28 and TRBJ2-1, with D perhaps matching TRBD2 (7 bases). In germline, CDR1 is MDHEN, CDR2 SYDVKM. The CDR3 loop spans 13 amino acids. Here the CDR3 reads CASSLGGLNEQLF. As DNA, the CDR3 is TGTGCCAGCAGTTTGGGGGGGCTCAATGAGCAGCTCTTC.

The rearrangement uses TRBV9 and TRBJ1-1, with D maybe TRBD1 (5 bases). CDR3 length: 13 residues. V was pared by 4 bases and J by 3 bases, with 10 bases between. The germline V gene encodes CDR1 SGDLS and CDR2 YYNGEE. CDR3 sequence (DNA): TGTGCCAGCAGCCCCCCGGGGGACACTGAAGCTTTCTTT. Translated, it gives CASSPPGDTEAFF.